These 9 T cell receptor beta chains were sequenced from one sample in a study of cytomegalovirus exposure and HLA in healthy donors. Repertoires were generated with immunoSEQ multiplex PCR, while TCRdb's copy carries only in-frame clones and drops some. The table records about 360,000 clones, roughly 88% of them present only once. Sequencing was carried out using PBMCs. The receptor set was obtained from a woman aged 18-35 years in good health and CMV-seronegative.

CDR3 bases: TGCGCCAGCAGCTTGGGGTGGGGGGGCTCTAATGAGCAGTTCTTC. It codes for CASSLGWGGSNEQFF. This chain links TRBV5-1 with TRBJ2-1; TRBD2 is a possible D gene (7 bases). Germline lookup yields CDR1 SGHRS and CDR2 YFSETQ. Deletions cut 0 bases from V and 7 bases from J, with 14 bases between. The CDR3 spans 15 residues.

The rearrangement links TRBV7-9 to TRBJ2-2; 8 bases are shared with TRBD2. The V gene's germline CDR1 is SEHNR and CDR2 FQNEAQ (reference sequence). The length of the CDR3 is 16 residues. The trim removed 4 bases at V and 4 bases at J, leaving 8 bases unmatched. As DNA, the CDR3 is TGTGCCAGCAGCTGGAGCGGGAGTAGTGTCACCGGGGAGCTGTTTTTT. Translation: CASSWSGSSVTGELFF.

The CDR3 DNA sequence: TGTGCCAGCAGCTCTAAACAGGGACCCTACGAGCAGTACTTC. Its protein product is CASSSKQGPYEQYF. The V call is TRBV11-2, the J call TRBJ2-7; weak D call: TRBD1 (6 bases). The V gene lost 4 bases and the J gene lost 2 bases, with 12 bases spanning the gap. The germline V gene encodes CDR1 SGHAT and CDR2 FQNNGV. The CDR3 covers 14 residues.

The V call is TRBV5-1, the J call TRBJ1-1; TRBD1 aligns across 7 bases. The CDR3 consists of 14 residues. V trimming: 4 bases; J trimming: 4 bases; junction bases outside the gene matches: 7. CDR1 is SGHRS, CDR2 YFSETQ, per germline. This chain's CDR3 is CASSAQGGVTEAFF. The CDR3 DNA reads as TGCGCCAGCAGCGCCCAGGGGGGCGTCACTGAAGCTTTCTTT.

The gene calls are TRBV7-9 and TRBJ2-5; TRBD2 matches at 7 bases. Losses at the gene ends were 5 bases for V and 5 bases for J; bases not matched to a gene: 11. The germline V gene encodes CDR1 SEHNR and CDR2 FQNEAQ (reference sequence). The CDR3 consists of 15 residues. CDR3 bases: TGTGCCAGCAGCACAGTTGGCGGGAGAGCGGAGACCCAGTACTTC. Protein sequence: CASSTVGGRAETQYF. Variable domain in full (rest from reference TRBV7-9 and TRBJ2-5): DTGVSQNPRHKITKRGQNVTFRCDPISEHNRLYWYRQTLGQGPEFLTYFQNEAQLEKSRLLSDRFSAERPKGSFSTLEIQRTEQGDSAMYLCASSTVGGRAETQYFGPGTRLLVL.

The chain is built from TRBV2 and TRBJ2-4; 8 bases line up with TRBD1. The CDR3 is 14 amino acids. With 6 bases clipped from V and 9 bases from J, the junction kept 10 bases outside the gene matches. Germline values: CDR1 SNHLY, CDR2 FYNNEI. CDR3 sequence: CASSSDRVGSIQYF. CDR3 nucleotides: TGTGCCAGCAGCTCGGACAGGGTAGGGAGCATTCAGTACTTC.

The chain carries TRBV11-2 and TRBJ1-2, with D perhaps TRBD1 (6 bases). Germline V CDR1 and CDR2: SGHAT, FQNNGV. V was pared by 4 bases and J by 5 bases, with 11 bases between. This CDR3 contains 13 residues. CDR3 DNA sequence: TGTGCCAGCAGCTCAGGACAGCGATATGGCTACACCTTC. It specifies CASSSGQRYGYTF.

The V call is TRBV7-8, the J call TRBJ2-2, with 8 nucleotides matching TRBD2. In germline, CDR1 is SGHVS, CDR2 FQNEAQ. Trimming cost V 1 base and J 4 bases; bases outside gene matches: 5. The CDR3 contains 16 residues. The CDR3 sequence is CASSLVLSGSTGELFF. The DNA for the CDR3 is TGTGCCAGCAGCTTAGTCTTGAGCGGGAGCACCGGGGAGCTGTTTTTT. The full variable domain, rest sourced from reference TRBV7-8 and TRBJ2-2, is GAGVSQSPRYKVAKRGQDVALRCDPISGHVSLFWYQQALGQGPEFLTYFQNEAQLDKSGLPSDRFFAERPEGSVSTLKIQRTQQEDSAVYLCASSLVLSGSTGELFFGEGSRLTVL.

On this clone itself: The same CDR3 is also encoded by other DNA sequences in this sample. The gene calls are TRBV6-5 and TRBJ1-1, with a possible D match to TRBD1 (5 bases). Germline CDR1 MNHEY, CDR2 SVGAGI. The CDR3 is made up of 12 amino acids. The V end lost 7 bases, the J end lost 2 bases, and 8 bases lay between the germline ends. The CDR3 reads CASTGRNTEAFF. The CDR3 DNA reads TGTGCCAGCACAGGGCGTAACACTGAAGCTTTCTTT.